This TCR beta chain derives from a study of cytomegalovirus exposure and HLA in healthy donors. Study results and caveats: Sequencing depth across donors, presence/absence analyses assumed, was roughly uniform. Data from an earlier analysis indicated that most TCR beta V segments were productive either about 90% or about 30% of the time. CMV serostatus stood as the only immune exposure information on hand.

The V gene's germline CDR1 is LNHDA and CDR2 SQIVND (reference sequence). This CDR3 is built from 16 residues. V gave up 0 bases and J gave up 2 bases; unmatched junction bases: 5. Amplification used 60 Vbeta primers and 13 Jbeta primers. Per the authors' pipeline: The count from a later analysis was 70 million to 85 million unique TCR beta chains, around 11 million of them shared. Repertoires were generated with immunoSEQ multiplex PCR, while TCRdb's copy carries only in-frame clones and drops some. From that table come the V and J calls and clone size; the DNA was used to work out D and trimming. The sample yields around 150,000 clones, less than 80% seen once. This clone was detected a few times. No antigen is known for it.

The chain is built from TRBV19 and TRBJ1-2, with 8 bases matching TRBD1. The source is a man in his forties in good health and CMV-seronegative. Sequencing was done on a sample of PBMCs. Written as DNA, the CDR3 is TGTGCCAGTAGTATAGATCGACAGGGGTACAACTATGGCTACACCTTC. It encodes CASSIDRQGYNYGYTF.